These 23 T cell receptor beta chains share one sample of origin, sequenced in a study of cytomegalovirus exposure and HLA in healthy donors. The PCR had 60 Vbeta and 13 Jbeta primers. Repertoires were generated with immunoSEQ multiplex PCR, while TCRdb's copy carries only in-frame clones and drops some. The sample has about 150,000 clones, roughly three quarters seen once; the top ten hold over 13%. Input material: PBMCs. The receptor set was obtained from a woman aged 35 to 49 in good health and CMV-seronegative.

This clone was picked up a small number of times. This chain links TRBV28 with TRBJ1-5, with D possibly TRBD1 on 5 matching bases. The V gene's germline CDR1 is MDHEN and CDR2 SYDVKM. The CDR3 length is 12 residues. With 6 bases removed from V and 15 bases from J, the gap between germline ends came to 18 bases. CDR3: CASRPRGLARHF. The CDR3 nucleotides read TGTGCCAGCAGGCCGAGGGGACTGGCACGGCATTTT.

A few counts support this clone. The chain is built from TRBV9 and TRBJ2-5; weak D call: TRBD1 (5 bases). In germline, CDR1 is SGDLS, CDR2 YYNGEE. There are 13 residues in the CDR3. With 4 bases removed from V and 1 base from J, the gap between germline ends came to 8 bases. CDR3 nucleotides: TGTGCCAGCAGCCGACAGCCCCAAGAGACCCAGTACTTC. Amino acids: CASSRQPQETQYF.

The rearrangement uses TRBV11-3 and TRBJ1-6; D perhaps matches TRBD1 (6 bases). The V gene lost 4 bases and the J gene lost 9 bases, with 19 bases spanning the gap. Germline CDR1 and CDR2: SGHNT and YENEEA. CDR3 length: 16 amino acids. CDR3 coding DNA: TGTGCCAGCAGCTCGGGCTGGGGGCTAATTGGTTCACCCCTCCACTTT. It is translated as CASSSGWGLIGSPLHF. Variable domain in full (rest from reference TRBV11-3 and TRBJ1-6): EAGVVQSPRYKIIEKKQPVAFWCNPISGHNTLYWYLQNLGQGPELLIRYENEEAVDDSQLPKDRFSAERLKGVDSTLKIQPAELGDSAVYLCASSSGWGLIGSPLHFGNGTRLTVT.

The V call is TRBV6-5, the J call TRBJ1-1; D is uncertain. The CDR3 sequence is 13 residues long. Trimming left V 6 bases short and J 11 bases short, with 19 bases between. Germline loops: CDR1 MNHEY, CDR2 SVGAGI. This CDR3 is CASSLIGRPRAFF. DNA of the CDR3: TGTGCCAGCAGCCTCATCGGCAGGCCCCGGGCTTTCTTT.

This rearrangement joins TRBV27 to TRBJ1-4; TRBD1 matches 7 bases. Germline-derived CDR1 and CDR2 are MNHEY and SMNVEV (reference sequence). This CDR3 has 15 amino acids. Trimming cost V 5 bases and J 6 bases; bases outside gene matches: 9. DNA of the CDR3: TGTGCCAGCAGTCCGATAGACAGGGATTATGAAAAACTGTTTTTT. Translated, it gives CASSPIDRDYEKLFF.

In its sample, this clone was seen once. This chain uses TRBV4-3 with TRBJ2-5; possibly TRBD1 for D (5 bases). Trimming removed 0 bases at V and 5 bases at J, with 13 bases between. In germline, CDR1 is LGHNA, CDR2 YSLEER. This CDR3 is 15 amino acids long. The CDR3 DNA reads TGCGCCAGCAGCCAAGACTACACCAGGGCTGAGACCCAGTACTTC. Its translation is CASSQDYTRAETQYF.

The chain is built from TRBV27 and TRBJ2-2; 7 bases fit TRBD1. The CDR3 is made up of 16 amino acids. The germline gives CDR1 MNHEY, CDR2 SMNVEV (reference sequence). Trimming took 5 bases from V and 9 from J; bases not matched to a gene: 15. The CDR3 sequence: CASSPLEKGANRELFF. The CDR3 DNA is TGTGCCAGCAGTCCACTGGAAAAGGGGGCTAACCGGGAGCTGTTTTTT.

J is TRBJ2-2 and V is TRBV28; D is perhaps TRBD1 (6 bases). The germline gives CDR1 MDHEN, CDR2 SYDVKM. Trimming stripped 6 bases from V and 4 bases from J, with 9 bases between. CDR3 length equals 13 residues. The CDR3 region is CASRPTGTGELFF. In DNA form, the CDR3 reads TGTGCCAGCAGGCCGACAGGCACCGGGGAGCTGTTTTTT. The whole variable domain, remainder taken from reference TRBV28 and TRBJ2-2, is DVKVTQSSRYLVKRTGEKVFLECVQDMDHENMFWYRQDPGLGLRLIYFSYDVKMKEKGDIPEGYSVSREKKERFSLILESASTNQTSMYLCASRPTGTGELFFGEGSRLTVL.

The rearrangement uses TRBV7-2 and TRBJ1-3; D is undetermined. The CDR3 is 14 amino acids. Trimming took 3 bases from V and 4 from J, leaving 10 bases between them. Germline V lookup: CDR1 SGHTA, CDR2 FQGNSA. The CDR3 is CASSLQALGNTIYF. Here the CDR3 DNA reads TGTGCCAGCAGCTTGCAAGCTCTGGGAAACACCATATATTTT. Variable domain in full (rest from reference TRBV7-2 and TRBJ1-3): GAGVSQSPSNKVTEKGKDVELRCDPISGHTALYWYRQSLGQGLEFLIYFQGNSAPDKSGLPSDRFSAERTGGSVSTLTIQRTQQEDSAVYLCASSLQALGNTIYFGEGSWLTVV.

This clone was observed a single time. CDR3 residues: CASSQSFVKNTEAFF. The CDR3, as DNA: TGCGCCAGCAGTCAATCTTTCGTTAAGAACACTGAAGCTTTCTTT. The chain uses TRBV23-1 and TRBJ1-1; D remains ambiguous. TRBV23-1 belongs to the ORF category, with a function that is uncertain. The CDR3 is 15 residues long. V was shortened by 0 bases and J by 1 base, with 9 bases between the two germline ends.

The V call is TRBV7-9, the J call TRBJ1-2; D gene ambiguous. CDR3 size: 14 residues. Germline V lookup: CDR1 SEHNR, CDR2 FQNEAQ (reference sequence). V dropped 3 bases and J dropped 8 bases, with 16 bases sitting between them. The CDR3 region is CASSLPGELGGYTF. Here the CDR3 DNA reads TGTGCCAGCAGCTTGCCCGGGGAGTTGGGGGGCTACACCTTC.

This clone was observed a single time. The V and J genes are TRBV29-1 and TRBJ1-2; D unresolved. Trimming took off 5 bases at V and 1 base at J, with 17 bases between the two ends. From germline, CDR1 is SQVTM and CDR2 ANQGSEA. This CDR3 comprises 15 residues. The CDR3 bases are TGCAGCGTTTACGTCCTGGAGGGATTTAACTATGGCTACACCTTC. Translated: CSVYVLEGFNYGYTF.

Only a few counts were recorded for this clone. V gene TRBV30 combines with J gene TRBJ2-5; D unresolved. Germline loops: CDR1 GTSNPN, CDR2 SVGIG (reference sequence). This CDR3 is built from 11 residues. Trimming shortened V by 3 bases and J by 5 bases, and 7 bases separated the two germline ends. DNA for the CDR3: TGTGCCTGGAGGGAGTGGGAGACCCAGTACTTC. This translates into CAWREWETQYF.

The chain uses TRBV7-2 and TRBJ2-7; 7 bases agree with TRBD1. The CDR3 consists of 15 residues. V lost 5 bases to trimming and J lost 4 bases; unmatched junction nucleotides: 11. Germline V gene sequence: CDR1 SGHTA, CDR2 FQGNSA. CDR3 amino acids: CASSLLPETGYEQYF. The CDR3 nucleotides are TGTGCCAGCAGCCTCCTACCTGAGACAGGGTACGAGCAGTACTTC.

The rearrangement uses TRBV5-5 and TRBJ2-7; perhaps TRBD2 as D (5 bases). Germline V CDR1 and CDR2: SGHKS, YYEKEE (reference sequence). V was trimmed by 0 bases and J by 1 base, leaving 11 bases between them. This CDR3 spans 15 amino acids. In DNA form, the CDR3 reads TGTGCCAGCAGCTTGGCAACGGGGTTGTCCTACGAGCAGTACTTC. Encoded protein: CASSLATGLSYEQYF.

The CDR3 nucleotides are TGTGCCGGGGGGGGACAGGGACCGGGGTGGACTGAAGCTTTCTTT. Protein sequence: CAGGGQGPGWTEAFF. This chain joins TRBV6-4 and TRBJ1-1, with 9 bases identical to TRBD1. Germline lookup yields CDR1 MRHNA and CDR2 SNTAGT. Losses at the gene ends were 11 bases for V and 5 bases for J; bases not matched to a gene: 15. The CDR3 has 15 amino acids.

The J gene is TRBJ1-5, the V gene TRBV6-1; a weak D match, TRBD1 (6 bases). From germline, CDR1 is MNHNS and CDR2 SASEGT. The CDR3 runs 13 residues. Trimming took off 4 bases at V and 7 bases at J, with 11 bases between the two ends. DNA of the CDR3: TGTGCCAGCAGTGGGGGGGGCAGACAGCCCCAGCATTTT. Translation gives CASSGGGRQPQHF.

This clone has a single count. The chain uses TRBV11-2 and TRBJ1-6, with 9 positions matching TRBD1. J gave up 6 bases and V 3 bases, and 0 bases lay outside the gene matches. The CDR3 totals 14 residues. Germline-derived CDR1 and CDR2 are SGHAT and FQNNGV. CDR3 amino acids: CASSLTGGNSPLHF. The CDR3 DNA is TGTGCCAGCAGCTTGACAGGGGGTAATTCACCCCTCCACTTT.

A few counts support this clone. The chain carries TRBV9 and TRBJ1-1, with a weak D call TRBD1 (5 bases). Trimming took 0 bases from V and 1 from J, leaving 7 bases between them. From germline, CDR1 is SGDLS and CDR2 YYNGEE. The CDR3 is 14 residues long. Here the CDR3 DNA reads TGTGCCAGCAGCGTAGGGACACAGAACACTGAAGCTTTCTTT. Its translation is CASSVGTQNTEAFF.

The rearrangement joins TRBV7-6 to TRBJ2-5; the match to TRBD2 covers 10 bases. Germline V lookup: CDR1 SGHVS, CDR2 FNYEAQ. The trim removed 1 base at V and 5 bases at J, leaving 10 bases unmatched. This CDR3 has 17 residues. This chain's CDR3 is CASSLDPERGGEETQYF. Written as DNA, the CDR3 is TGTGCCAGCAGCTTAGACCCAGAGCGGGGGGGAGAGGAGACCCAGTACTTC.

This sequence joins TRBV13 and TRBJ1-1, with TRBD1 matching 8 bases. This CDR3 region has 16 residues. The V gene end was trimmed by 2 bases and the J gene end by 1 base; junction bases not matched to a gene: 6. The germline V gene encodes CDR1 PRHDT and CDR2 FYEKMQ (reference sequence). This chain's CDR3 is CASSLRTGTGNTEAFF. In DNA form, the CDR3 reads TGTGCCAGCAGCTTACGGACTGGGACAGGGAACACTGAAGCTTTCTTT. Full variable domain (rest looked up from reference TRBV13 and TRBJ1-1): AAGVIQSPRHLIKEKRETATLKCYPIPRHDTVYWYQQGPGQDPQFLISFYEKMQSDKGSIPDRFSAQQFSDYHSELNMSSLELGDSALYFCASSLRTGTGNTEAFFGQGTRLTVV.

The J gene is TRBJ1-1, the V gene TRBV30, with D possibly TRBD1 on 6 matching bases. Trimming removed 2 bases at V and 4 bases at J, with 11 bases between. The germline V gene has CDR1 GTSNPN and CDR2 SVGIG (reference sequence). CDR3 length equals 13 residues. CDR3 amino acids: CAWSSQGITEAFF. As DNA, the CDR3 is TGTGCCTGGAGTAGTCAGGGGATCACTGAAGCTTTCTTT.

This chain uses TRBV4-2 with TRBJ2-7, with TRBD2 identical over 7 bases. From germline, CDR1 is LGHNA and CDR2 YNFKEQ. The length of the CDR3 is 15 residues. The V and J ends lost 1 base and 2 bases, in that order; junction bases with no gene match: 5. The CDR3 DNA reads TGTGCCAGCAGCCAAGTAAGCGGGGTGACCTACGAGCAGTACTTC. This gives the protein CASSQVSGVTYEQYF.